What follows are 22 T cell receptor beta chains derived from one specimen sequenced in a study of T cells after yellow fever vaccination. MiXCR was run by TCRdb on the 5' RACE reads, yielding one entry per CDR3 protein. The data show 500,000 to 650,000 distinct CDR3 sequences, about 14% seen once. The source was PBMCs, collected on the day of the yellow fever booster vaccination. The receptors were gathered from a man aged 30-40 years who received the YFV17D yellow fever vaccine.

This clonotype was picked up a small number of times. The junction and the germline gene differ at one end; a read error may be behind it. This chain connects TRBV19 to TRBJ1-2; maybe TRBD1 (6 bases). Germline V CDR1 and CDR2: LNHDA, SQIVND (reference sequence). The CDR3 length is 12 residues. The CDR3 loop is CASTGSDYGYTF. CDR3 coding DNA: TGTGCGAGTACAGGGTCGGACTATGGCTACACCTTC.

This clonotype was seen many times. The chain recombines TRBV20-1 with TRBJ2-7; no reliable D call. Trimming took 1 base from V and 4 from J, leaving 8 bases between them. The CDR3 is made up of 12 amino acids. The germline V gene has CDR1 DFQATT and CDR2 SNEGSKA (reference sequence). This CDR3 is CSARGPSYEQYF. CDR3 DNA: TGCAGTGCTAGAGGGCCATCATACGAGCAGTACTTC.

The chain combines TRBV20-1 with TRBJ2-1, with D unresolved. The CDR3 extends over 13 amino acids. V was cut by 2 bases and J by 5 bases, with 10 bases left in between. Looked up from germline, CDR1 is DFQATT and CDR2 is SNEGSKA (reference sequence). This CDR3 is CSARFTLDNEQFF. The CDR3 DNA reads TGCAGTGCTAGATTTACGCTGGACAATGAGCAGTTCTTC.

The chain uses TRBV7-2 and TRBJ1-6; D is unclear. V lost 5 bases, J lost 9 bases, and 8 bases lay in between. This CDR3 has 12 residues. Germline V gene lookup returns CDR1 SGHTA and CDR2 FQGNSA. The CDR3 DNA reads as TGTGCCAGCAGCCACCCGACTTCACCCCTCCACTTT. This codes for CASSHPTSPLHF.

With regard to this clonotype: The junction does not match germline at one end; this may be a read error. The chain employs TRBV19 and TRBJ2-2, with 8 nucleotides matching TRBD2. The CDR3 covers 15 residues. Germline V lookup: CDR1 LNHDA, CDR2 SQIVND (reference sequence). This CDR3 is CASRELAGNIGELFF. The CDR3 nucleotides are TGTGCCAGTAGGGAATTAGCGGGGAACATCGGGGAGCTGTTTTTT.

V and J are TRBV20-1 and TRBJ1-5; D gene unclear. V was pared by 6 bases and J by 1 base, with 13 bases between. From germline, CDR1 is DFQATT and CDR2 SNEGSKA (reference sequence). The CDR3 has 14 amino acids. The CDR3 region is CSAPGRVSNQPQHF. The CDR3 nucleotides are TGCAGTGCCCCTGGGAGGGTAAGCAATCAGCCCCAGCATTTT.

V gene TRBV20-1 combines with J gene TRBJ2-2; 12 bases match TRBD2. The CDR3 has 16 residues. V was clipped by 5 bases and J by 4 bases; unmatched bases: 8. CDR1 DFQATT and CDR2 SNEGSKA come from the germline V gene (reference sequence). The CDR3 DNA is TGCAGTGCTCAATTCGGACTAGCGGGACCCACCGGGGAGCTGTTTTTT. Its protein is CSAQFGLAGPTGELFF.

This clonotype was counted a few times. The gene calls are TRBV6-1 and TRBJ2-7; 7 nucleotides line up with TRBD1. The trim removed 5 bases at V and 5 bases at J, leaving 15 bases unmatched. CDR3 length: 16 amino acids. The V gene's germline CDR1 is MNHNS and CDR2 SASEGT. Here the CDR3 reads CASSRIPGGDFNEQYF. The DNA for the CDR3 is TGTGCCAGCAGTCGCATCCCAGGGGGAGATTTTAACGAGCAGTACTTC.

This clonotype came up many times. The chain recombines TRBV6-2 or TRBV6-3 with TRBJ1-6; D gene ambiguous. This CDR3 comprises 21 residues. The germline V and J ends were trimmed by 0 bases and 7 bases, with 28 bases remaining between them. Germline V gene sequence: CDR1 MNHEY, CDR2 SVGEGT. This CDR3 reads CASSYSPSQRPALFFNSPLHF. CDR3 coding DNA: TGTGCCAGCAGTTACTCCCCTTCACAGCGCCCGGCGCTTTTTTTCAATTCACCCCTCCACTTT.

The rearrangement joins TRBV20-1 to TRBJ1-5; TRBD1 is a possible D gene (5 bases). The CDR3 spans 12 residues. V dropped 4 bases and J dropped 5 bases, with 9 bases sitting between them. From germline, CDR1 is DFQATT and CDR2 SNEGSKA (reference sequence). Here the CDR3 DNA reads TGCAGTGCTACAAGAGGGGATCAGCCCCAGCATTTT. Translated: CSATRGDQPQHF.

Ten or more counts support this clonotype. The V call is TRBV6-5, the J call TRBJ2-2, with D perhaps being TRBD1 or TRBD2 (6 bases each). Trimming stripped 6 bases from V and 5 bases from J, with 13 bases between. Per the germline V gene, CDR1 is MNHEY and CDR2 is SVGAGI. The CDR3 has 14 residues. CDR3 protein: CASSRRGGTGELFF. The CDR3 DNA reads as TGTGCCAGCAGCCGCAGGGGAGGAACCGGGGAGCTGTTTTTT.

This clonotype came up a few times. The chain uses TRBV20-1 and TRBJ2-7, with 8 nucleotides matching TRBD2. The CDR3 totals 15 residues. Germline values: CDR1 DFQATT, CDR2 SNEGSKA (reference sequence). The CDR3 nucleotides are TGCAGCTCCGATGCAGGGTCGAGCGGGAGCTACGAGCAGTACTTC. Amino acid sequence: CSSDAGSSGSYEQYF.

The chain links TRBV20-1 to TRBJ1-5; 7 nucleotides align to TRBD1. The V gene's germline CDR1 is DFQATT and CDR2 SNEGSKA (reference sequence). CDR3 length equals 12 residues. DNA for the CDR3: TGCAGCGGGGGACAGTATAATCAGCCCCAGCATTTT. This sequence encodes CSGGQYNQPQHF.

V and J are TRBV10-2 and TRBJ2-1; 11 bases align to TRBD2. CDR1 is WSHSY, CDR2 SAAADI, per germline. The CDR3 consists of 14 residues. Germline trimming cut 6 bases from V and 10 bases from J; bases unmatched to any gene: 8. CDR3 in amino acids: CASRTSGAEGEQFF. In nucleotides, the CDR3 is TGCGCCAGCAGGACTAGCGGGGCCGAGGGGGAGCAGTTCTTC.

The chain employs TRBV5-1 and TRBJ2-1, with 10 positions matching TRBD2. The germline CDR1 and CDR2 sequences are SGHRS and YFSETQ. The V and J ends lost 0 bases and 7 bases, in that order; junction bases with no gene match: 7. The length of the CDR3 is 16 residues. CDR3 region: CASSLESGRAGNEQFF. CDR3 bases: TGCGCCAGCAGCTTGGAAAGCGGGAGGGCCGGGAATGAGCAGTTCTTC. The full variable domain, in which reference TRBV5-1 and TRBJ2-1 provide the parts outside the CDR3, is KAGVTQTPRYLIKTRGQQVTLSCSPISGHRSVSWYQQTPGQGLQFLFEYFSETQRNKGNFPGRFSGRQFSNSRSEMNVSTLELGDSALYLCASSLESGRAGNEQFFGPGTRLTVL.

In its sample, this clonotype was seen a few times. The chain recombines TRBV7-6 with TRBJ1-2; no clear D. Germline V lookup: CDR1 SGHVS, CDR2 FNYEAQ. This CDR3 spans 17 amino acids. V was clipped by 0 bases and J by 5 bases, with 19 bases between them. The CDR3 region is CASSLAGWGSLWYGYTF. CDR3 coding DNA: TGTGCCAGCAGCTTAGCAGGGTGGGGTTCGCTATGGTATGGCTACACCTTC.

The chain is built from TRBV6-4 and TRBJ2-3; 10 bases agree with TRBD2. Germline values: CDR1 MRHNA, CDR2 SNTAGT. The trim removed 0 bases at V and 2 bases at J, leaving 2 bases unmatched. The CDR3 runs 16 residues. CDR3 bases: TGTGCCAGCAGTGACTCAGCGGGAGGGCTCACAGATACGCAGTATTTT. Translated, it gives CASSDSAGGLTDTQYF.

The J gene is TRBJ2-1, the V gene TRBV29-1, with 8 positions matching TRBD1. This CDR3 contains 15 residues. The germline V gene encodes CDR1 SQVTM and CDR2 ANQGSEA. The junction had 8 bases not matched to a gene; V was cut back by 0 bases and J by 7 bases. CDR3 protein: CSVEDRQGRKNEQFF. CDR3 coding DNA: TGCAGCGTTGAAGACAGACAGGGGAGGAAAAATGAGCAGTTCTTC.

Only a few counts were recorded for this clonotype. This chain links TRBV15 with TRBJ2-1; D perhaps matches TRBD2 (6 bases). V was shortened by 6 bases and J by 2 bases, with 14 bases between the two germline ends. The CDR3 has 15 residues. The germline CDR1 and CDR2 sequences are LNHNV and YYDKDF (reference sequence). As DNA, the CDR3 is TGTGCCACCAGGGTGTCGGGAGATACCTACAATGAGCAGTTCTTC. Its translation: CATRVSGDTYNEQFF.

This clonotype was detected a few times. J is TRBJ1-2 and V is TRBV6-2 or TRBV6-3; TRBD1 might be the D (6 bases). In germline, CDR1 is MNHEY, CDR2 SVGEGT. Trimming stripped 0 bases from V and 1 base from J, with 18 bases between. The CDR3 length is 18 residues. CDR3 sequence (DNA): TGTGCCAGCAGTTACTCGGGCAACAGGGACAACTATAACTATGGCTACACCTTC. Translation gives CASSYSGNRDNYNYGYTF.

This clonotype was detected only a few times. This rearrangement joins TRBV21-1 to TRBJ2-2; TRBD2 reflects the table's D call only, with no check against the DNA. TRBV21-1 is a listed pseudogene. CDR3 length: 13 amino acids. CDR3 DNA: TGTGCCAGCAGGGGAGTGAACACCGGGGAGCTGTTTTTT. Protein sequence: CASRGVNTGELFF.

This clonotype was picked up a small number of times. CDR3 nucleotide sequence: TGTGCCTCGTCCCGGGACAGGGTAGAGGAAAAACTGTTTTTT. Translating it yields CASSRDRVEEKLFF. The rearrangement uses TRBV30 and TRBJ1-4; 9 bases fit TRBD1. CDR1 is GTSNPN and CDR2 is SVGIG in the germline V gene (reference sequence). The CDR3 consists of 14 residues. V was clipped by 7 bases and J by 8 bases; unmatched bases: 11. Full variable domain (outside the CDR3, taken from reference TRBV30 and TRBJ1-4): SQTIHQWPATLVQPVGSPLSLECTVEGTSNPNLYWYRQAAGRGLQLLFYSVGIGQISSEVPQNLSASRPQDRQFILSSKKLLLSDSGFYLCASSRDRVEEKLFFGSGTQLSVL.